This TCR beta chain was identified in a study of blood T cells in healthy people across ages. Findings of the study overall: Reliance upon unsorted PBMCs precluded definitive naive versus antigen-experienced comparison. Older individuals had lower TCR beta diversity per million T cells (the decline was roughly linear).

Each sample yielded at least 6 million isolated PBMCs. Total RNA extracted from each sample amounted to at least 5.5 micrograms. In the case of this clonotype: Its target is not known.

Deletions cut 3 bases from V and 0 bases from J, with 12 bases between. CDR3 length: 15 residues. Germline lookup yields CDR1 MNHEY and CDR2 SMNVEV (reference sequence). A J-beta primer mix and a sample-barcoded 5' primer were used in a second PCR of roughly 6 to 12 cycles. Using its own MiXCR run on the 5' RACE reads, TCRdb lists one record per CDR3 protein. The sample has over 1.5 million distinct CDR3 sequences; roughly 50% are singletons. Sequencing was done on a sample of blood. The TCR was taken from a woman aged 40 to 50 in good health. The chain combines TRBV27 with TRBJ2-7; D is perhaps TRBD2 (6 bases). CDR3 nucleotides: TGTGCCAGCAGTTTTGTGTGGGGAGGCTCCTACGAGCAGTACTTC. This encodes CASSFVWGGSYEQYF.